The entry below describes one T cell receptor beta chain. Its antigen remains unknown. TCRdb redid the calling of the RT-PCR reads with MiXCR, one entry per CDR3 protein. Here the sample spans around 470,000 distinct CDR3 sequences, approximately 7.8% being singletons. Germline V gives CDR1 SGHVS, CDR2 FQNEAQ. V was clipped by 4 bases and J by 6 bases, with 19 bases between them. The CDR3 runs 15 residues. This sample stems from a study of response to subunit inactivated influenza vaccine. Study observations and caveats: Few new T cells, the authors suggested, are recruited by each seasonal influenza vaccination.

This receptor was identified in a man between 50 and 70 years old who received an inactivated influenza vaccine. This specimen was PBMCs from blood, taken about 23 months after vaccination. V gene TRBV7-8 combines with J gene TRBJ2-7; perhaps TRBD2 as D (6 bases). CDR3 sequence: CASSSHTGERSEQYF. CDR3 coding DNA: TGTGCCAGCAGCTCACACACGGGGGAGAGAAGCGAGCAGTACTTC.